The next 3 T cell receptor beta chains were all read from a single sample in a study of CD8+CD57+ T cells in acquired aplastic anemia. The use of genomic DNA as template underpinned the TCR beta VDJ and CDR3 profiling. TCRdb analysed the reads with MiXCR anew, one entry per CDR3 protein. The sample has 100,000 to 150,000 distinct CDR3 sequences, around two fifths seen once; the top ten hold under 9%. Sequencing was performed on sorted CD4+, CD8+, or CD8+CD57+ T cells (not recorded which) from PBMCs. The receptors here all came from a human donor in good health, serving as a control.

Concerning this clonotype itself: This clone may be a read error of a much larger clone one base away. The chain joins TRBV10-3 to TRBJ2-5; 8 nucleotides match TRBD2. The V segment lost 10 bases and the J segment 9 bases; nucleotides outside the gene matches: 13. The CDR3 length is 13 residues. Looked up from germline, CDR1 is ENHRY and CDR2 is SYGVKD. The CDR3 spells CASGGLAREAQYF. In nucleotides, the CDR3 is TGTGCCAGCGGAGGACTAGCAAGGGAGGCCCAGTACTTC.

The chain employs TRBV20-1 and TRBJ1-6, with 8 bases fitting TRBD1. CDR1 and CDR2 (germline): DFQATT, SNEGSKA (reference sequence). The CDR3 spans 16 residues. Germline trimming cut 3 bases from V and 7 bases from J; bases unmatched to any gene: 11. As DNA, the CDR3 is TGCAGTGCTAGGGGCTTTATGGACAGGGAGAATTCACCCCTCCACTTT. As protein: CSARGFMDRENSPLHF.

This clonotype is termed medium-sized. The chain combines TRBV25-1 with TRBJ1-6, with D perhaps matching TRBD1 (5 bases). The V end lost 6 bases, the J end lost 8 bases, and 23 bases lay between the germline ends. This CDR3 is built from 17 residues. Germline CDR1 is MGHDK and CDR2 is SYGVNS. The DNA for the CDR3 is TGTGCCAGCAGACAAACTGGGTCAGGGCGGTACGATTCACCCCTCCACTTT. Protein product: CASRQTGSGRYDSPLHF. The full variable domain, completed using reference TRBV25-1 and TRBJ1-6, is EADIYQTPRYLVIGTGKKITLECSQTMGHDKMYWYQQDPGMELHLIHYSYGVNSTEKGDLSSESTVSRIRTEHFPLTLESARPSHTSQYLCASRQTGSGRYDSPLHFGNGTRLTVT.